Each of the 26 T cell receptor beta chains below was sequenced from the same sample in a study of T cells in Graves' hyperthyroidism and ophthalmopathy. Researchers took RNA transcripts and amplified the TCR beta CDR3 regions from them. First-round RT-PCR of the TCR CDR3 relied on the HTBI primer set. TCRdb analysed the multiplex PCR reads with MiXCR anew, one entry per CDR3 protein. Of 490,000 or so distinct CDR3 sequences detected, about 20% appear once; the ten largest clones hold around 50%. The sequenced material came from blood. Receptors originate from a man aged 40-49 years with Graves' ophthalmopathy.

This clonotype is a singleton in its sample. V is TRBV5-1 and J is TRBJ2-7; D unclear. This CDR3 is 13 amino acids long. Trimming left V 0 bases short and J 6 bases short, with 10 bases between. Germline CDR1 SGHRS, CDR2 YFSETQ. The CDR3 nucleotides are TGCGCCAGCAGCTTGGGGTCCCCTACCGAGCAGTACTTC. Amino acid sequence: CASSLGSPTEQYF.

The sample holds many counts of this clonotype. The V and J genes are TRBV5-1 and TRBJ1-6; D uncertain. This CDR3 spans 14 amino acids. CDR1 and CDR2 (germline): SGHRS, YFSETQ. V was pared by 1 base and J by 5 bases, with 7 bases between. CDR3: CASSLTDHNSPLHF. In DNA, the CDR3 is TGCGCCAGCAGCTTGACGGACCATAATTCACCCCTCCACTTT.

This clonotype was recorded a few times. The rearrangement joins TRBV27 to TRBJ2-7; D is unclear. V was clipped by 0 bases and J by 7 bases, with 13 bases between them. This CDR3 comprises 14 residues. The germline V gene encodes CDR1 MNHEY and CDR2 SMNVEV (reference sequence). The CDR3 protein is CASSLSGFRNEQYF. The CDR3 region has the DNA TGTGCCAGCAGTTTATCAGGGTTTAGGAATGAGCAGTACTTC.

Of note for this clonotype: At one end the junction does not follow the germline gene, possibly because of a read error. The V call is TRBV7-2, the J call TRBJ2-1; 7 bases fit TRBD1. CDR1 is SGHTA and CDR2 is FQGNSA in the germline V gene. This CDR3 is built from 13 residues. CDR3 coding DNA: TGTGCCAGCAGCTTAAACTTAGAGACCCGGACAGGCTTC. The encoded protein is CASSLNLETRTGF.

The chain carries TRBV19 and TRBJ1-5; TRBD1 aligns across 8 bases. The junction had 6 bases not matched to a gene; V was cut back by 9 bases and J by 2 bases. The CDR3 sequence is 14 residues long. Germline values: CDR1 LNHDA, CDR2 SQIVND (reference sequence). CDR3 sequence: CASADRDGNQPQHF. CDR3 DNA: TGTGCCAGCGCGGACAGGGACGGCAATCAGCCCCAGCATTTT.

The chain joins TRBV7-9 to TRBJ2-1, with 12 bases fitting TRBD2. Germline V gives CDR1 SEHNR, CDR2 FQNEAQ (reference sequence). The CDR3 sequence is 16 residues long. V lost 4 bases and J lost 4; bases outside the gene matches: 5. The CDR3 spells CASSSRTSGTYNEQFF. Here the CDR3 DNA reads TGTGCCAGCAGCTCCCGGACTAGCGGGACTTACAATGAGCAGTTCTTC.

This clonotype has a handful of counts. This chain uses TRBV20-1 with TRBJ1-6; maybe TRBD1 (6 bases). Germline CDR1 is DFQATT and CDR2 is SNEGSKA (reference sequence). V shed 5 bases and J shed 8 bases, with 19 bases lying between them. The CDR3 is 15 residues long. Here the CDR3 reads CSARARGGADSPLHF. Here the CDR3 DNA reads TGCAGTGCTCGAGCTAGGGGGGGGGCGGATTCACCCCTCCACTTT.

There are a few counts of this clonotype. The gene calls are TRBV4-1 and TRBJ2-1, with TRBD2 matching 9 bases. CDR1 and CDR2 (germline): MGHRA, YSYEKL. The junction had 6 bases not matched to a gene; V was cut back by 3 bases and J by 6 bases. The CDR3 totals 15 residues. The chain's CDR3 is CASSQGLAHPNEQFF. In DNA form, the CDR3 reads TGCGCCAGCAGCCAGGGACTAGCACACCCCAATGAGCAGTTCTTC.

This chain joins TRBV9 and TRBJ2-1; perhaps TRBD2 as D (6 bases). Germline loops: CDR1 SGDLS, CDR2 YYNGEE. This CDR3 has 16 residues. V was cut by 0 bases and J by 4 bases, with 14 bases left in between. CDR3 coding DNA: TGTGCCAGCAGCGTAGAAGGACTGGAGGGGTACAATGAGCAGTTCTTC. Translated, it gives CASSVEGLEGYNEQFF.

This clonotype was detected ten times or more. The chain links TRBV27 to TRBJ2-1, with 11 bases aligning to TRBD1. Germline CDR1 MNHEY, CDR2 SMNVEV (reference sequence). The ends lost 5 bases at V and 4 bases at J; junction bases unmatched: 7. The CDR3 extends over 16 amino acids. In nucleotides, the CDR3 is TGTGCCAGCAGTGCCCGGACAGGGGGCGCATACAATGAGCAGTTCTTC. This sequence encodes CASSARTGGAYNEQFF.

The V and J genes are TRBV3-1 and TRBJ2-1; TRBD2 aligns across 8 bases. Germline V lookup: CDR1 LGHDT, CDR2 YNNKEL (reference sequence). Trimming took 10 bases from V and 2 from J; bases not matched to a gene: 7. This CDR3 is built from 14 residues. Here the CDR3 DNA reads TGTGCCACCAGACCAGCGGGGGCCTACAATGAGCAGTTCTTC. It is translated as CATRPAGAYNEQFF.

The V and J genes are TRBV27 and TRBJ1-1; TRBD1 aligns across 7 bases. The germline gives CDR1 MNHEY, CDR2 SMNVEV (reference sequence). This CDR3 region has 13 residues. With V trimmed by 5 bases and J by 7 bases, 7 bases remained unmatched. The DNA of the CDR3 is TGTGCCAGCAGTGCACAGGGGTGGGGTGAAGCTTTCTTT. Amino acids: CASSAQGWGEAFF.

The gene calls are TRBV9 and TRBJ2-5, with 10 bases matching TRBD2. The CDR3 totals 16 residues. Germline CDR1 is SGDLS and CDR2 is YYNGEE. J gave up 5 bases and V 0 bases, and 7 bases lay outside the gene matches. As DNA, the CDR3 is TGTGCCAGCAGCGTAGCTAGCGGGAGACTCCGGGAGACCCAGTACTTC. It translates to CASSVASGRLRETQYF.

V and J are TRBV10-3 and TRBJ2-6; perhaps TRBD2 as D (6 bases). The CDR3 runs 18 residues. CDR1 and CDR2 (germline): ENHRY, SYGVKD. The V end lost 0 bases, the J end lost 0 bases, and 12 bases lay between the germline ends. The CDR3 is CAISESRAGSSGANVLTF. CDR3 coding DNA: TGTGCCATCAGTGAGTCTCGCGCGGGGAGCTCTGGGGCCAACGTCCTGACTTTC.

The chain has TRBV5-1 and TRBJ2-5; D is undetermined. Looked up from germline, CDR1 is SGHRS and CDR2 is YFSETQ. CDR3 length: 14 residues. V lost 4 bases and J lost 2, with 12 bases in between. CDR3 protein: CASSEIMAQETQYF. The CDR3 DNA follows: TGCGCCAGCAGCGAGATAATGGCGCAAGAGACCCAGTACTTC. Full variable domain (remainder filled in from reference TRBV5-1 and TRBJ2-5): KAGVTQTPRYLIKTRGQQVTLSCSPISGHRSVSWYQQTPGQGLQFLFEYFSETQRNKGNFPGRFSGRQFSNSRSEMNVSTLELGDSALYLCASSEIMAQETQYFGPGTRLLVL.

This chain joins TRBV4-1 and TRBJ2-1, with TRBD2 as a possible D gene (6 bases). This CDR3 has 14 residues. Trimming shortened V by 4 bases and J by 5 bases, and 12 bases separated the two germline ends. Germline V gives CDR1 MGHRA, CDR2 YSYEKL. The CDR3: CASSLGTHDNEQFF. The CDR3 DNA reads TGCGCCAGCAGCCTCGGGACTCACGACAATGAGCAGTTCTTC.

This clonotype was picked up many times. The chain uses TRBV27 and TRBJ2-3, with D perhaps TRBD2 (7 bases). The CDR3 loop spans 15 amino acids. The germline CDR1 and CDR2 sequences are MNHEY and SMNVEV (reference sequence). Trimming stripped 2 bases from V and 4 bases from J, with 13 bases between. The CDR3 nucleotides read TGTGCCAGCAGTTTAAGAGGGGGGGCCCCAGATACGCAGTATTTT. Encoded protein: CASSLRGGAPDTQYF.

This clonotype was seen more than once but under ten times. The J gene is TRBJ2-3, the V gene TRBV27, with 9 positions matching TRBD2. The CDR3 covers 14 residues. Germline V gene data show CDR1 as MNHEY and CDR2 as SMNVEV (reference sequence). J gave up 14 bases and V 5 bases, and 14 bases lay outside the gene matches. CDR3 residues: CASSPLGRGGTGYF. CDR3 coding DNA: TGTGCCAGCAGTCCATTGGGGCGGGGGGGTACAGGGTATTTT.

The sample holds many counts of this clonotype. Mismatch with germline at one junction end may stem from a read error. The gene calls are TRBV7-9 and TRBJ1-4, with D possibly TRBD1 on 6 matching bases. Germline CDR1 and CDR2: SEHNR and FQNEAQ (reference sequence). The CDR3 is 17 residues long. CDR3 region: CASSLAGAQTTNEKLFF. DNA of the CDR3: TGTGCCAGCAGCCTAGCGGGGGCGCAAACAACTAATGAAAAACTGTTTTTT.

The chain employs TRBV6-4 and TRBJ1-1; no clear D. This CDR3 is built from 14 residues. CDR1 is MRHNA, CDR2 SNTAGT, per germline. V lost 3 bases and J 7 bases, leaving 15 bases between the germline ends. Here the CDR3 reads CASSELGKRDEAFF. The CDR3 nucleotides are TGTGCCAGCAGTGAACTGGGGAAAAGGGATGAAGCTTTCTTT.

This clonotype was recorded many times. The V gene is TRBV28, the J gene TRBJ1-1, with D tentatively TRBD1 (5 bases). CDR1 and CDR2 from the germline V gene are MDHEN and SYDVKM. The CDR3 has 15 residues. V was trimmed by 1 base and J by 8 bases, leaving 17 bases between them. CDR3 sequence reads: CASSLLGGLRQEAFF. As DNA, the CDR3 is TGTGCCAGCAGTTTATTGGGGGGTTTGAGGCAGGAAGCTTTCTTT.

The chain couples TRBV9 to TRBJ1-6; TRBD1 agrees at 7 bases. The CDR3 runs 15 residues. After removal of 0 bases from V and 7 bases from J, the junction contained 4 bases not matched to a gene. In germline, CDR1 is SGDLS, CDR2 YYNGEE. CDR3 in DNA: TGTGCCAGCAGCGTAGAGGGACAGCCGAATTCACCCCTCCACTTT. Its protein product is CASSVEGQPNSPLHF.

This clonotype appeared many times. The chain employs TRBV7-2 and TRBJ2-1; the match to TRBD2 covers 7 bases. Germline V CDR1 and CDR2: SGHTA, FQGNSA. The V gene end was trimmed by 3 bases and the J gene end by 10 bases; junction bases not matched to a gene: 6. This CDR3 contains 13 residues. The CDR3 loop is CASSFRGVGEQFF. The CDR3 DNA reads TGTGCCAGCAGCTTCCGGGGGGTAGGGGAGCAGTTCTTC. Supplemented by reference TRBV7-2 and TRBJ2-1, the full variable domain reads GAGVSQSPSNKVTEKGKDVELRCDPISGHTALYWYRQSLGQGLEFLIYFQGNSAPDKSGLPSDRFSAERTGGSVSTLTIQRTQQEDSAVYLCASSFRGVGEQFFGPGTRLTVL.

This chain joins TRBV19 and TRBJ1-2; no clear D. Trimming stripped 4 bases from V and 3 bases from J, with 3 bases between. Germline V gene sequence: CDR1 LNHDA, CDR2 SQIVND (reference sequence). The CDR3 sequence is 11 residues long. The CDR3 DNA reads TGTGCCAGTAGTACATACTATGGCTACACCTTC. Its protein is CASSTYYGYTF.

V is TRBV6-1 and J is TRBJ1-2, with D hard to call. The V and J ends lost 5 bases and 8 bases respectively, with 15 bases between them. CDR1 and CDR2 (germline): MNHNS, SASEGT. CDR3 length: 13 amino acids. CDR3 sequence (DNA): TGTGCCAGCAGTTTCCGGGCCCGCTGGGGCTACACCTTC. This codes for CASSFRARWGYTF.

This clonotype was recorded a few times. The V call is TRBV7-8, the J call TRBJ2-7, with D perhaps TRBD1 (7 bases). This CDR3 has 17 amino acids. Trimming left V 3 bases short and J 2 bases short, with 20 bases between. Germline values: CDR1 SGHVS, CDR2 FQNEAQ. CDR3 DNA: TGTGCCAGCAGCTTTGCAGTGTCAGGAGGGGGCCCCTACGAGCAGTACTTC. This encodes CASSFAVSGGGPYEQYF.